The TCR beta chain described here comes from a study of metastatic and nonmetastatic thyroid tumors. Thyroid surgery had not been preceded by any treatment in any patient. This clone was seen at least ten times. TCRdb redid the clone calls on the PCR reads using MiXCR. Of tens of thousands of clones detected, 9.5% to 12% appear once; the ten largest clones hold 20% to 25%. The sequence derives from a female donor with papillary thyroid cancer or a benign thyroid nodule (not recorded which). Some clones in this sample may be carry-over from other donors' samples. The material sequenced was blood.

The CDR3 loop is CASSFTTYRGGLTGELFF. The CDR3 coding sequence is TGTGCCAGCAGCTTTACTACGTATCGGGGAGGGCTCACCGGGGAGCTGTTTTTT. V usage is TRBV7-3 and J usage is TRBJ2-2; 7 bases map to TRBD2. The trim removed 3 bases at V and 4 bases at J, leaving 14 bases unmatched. CDR1 and CDR2 from the germline V gene are SGHTA and FQGTGA. This CDR3 contains 18 residues.